Included here is one TCR beta chain sequence, with context. Its specificity is unknown. The sample is drawn from a study of coeliac disease. Measured with immunoSEQ multiplex PCR; TCRdb has only the in-frame clones, and not every one. Of approximately 3,500 clones in the sample, 71% were seen once. Trimming at V came to 4 bases and at J to 0 bases, leaving 2 bases not matched to a gene. The CDR3 contains 14 residues. The germline gives CDR1 SGHDT, CDR2 YYEEEE. The study, taken as a whole, reports: Lamina propria and intraepithelial cell fractions may contain each other's cells. Control samples showed higher TRB and TRG clonality than intraepithelial and lamina propria samples in active celiac disease.

The V call is TRBV5-6, the J call TRBJ2-3, with 7 bases aligning to TRBD1. Sequencing used lymphocytes from the gut lamina propria. This sequence originates from a man older than 75 without celiac disease. The CDR3 coding sequence is TGTGCCAGCAGCGGGACAGCTAGCACAGATACGCAGTATTTT. It is translated as CASSGTASTDTQYF.